This passage covers 15 T cell receptor beta chains from one sample sequenced in a study of blood T cell repertoires in COVID-19. This table comes from immunoSEQ multiplex PCR, and its TCRdb copy is limited to in-frame clones, with some not included. The sample holds hundreds of thousands of clones, roughly 92% seen once. The sequencing input was peripheral blood. Receptor source: a man aged 55 to 70 with COVID-19, enrolled during active disease.

The rearrangement joins TRBV5-1 to TRBJ1-2; weak D call: TRBD1 (6 bases). V was shortened by 2 bases and J by 4 bases, with 15 bases between the two germline ends. Germline V gene lookup returns CDR1 SGHRS and CDR2 YFSETQ. The CDR3 has 15 residues. The CDR3 nucleotides are TGCGCCAGCAGCTTAAACAGGGTATGGATCTATGGCTACACCTTC. Its translation: CASSLNRVWIYGYTF.

The count of this clone is one. The rearrangement links TRBV4-1 to TRBJ1-3; tentatively, D is TRBD1 (5 bases). V dropped 2 bases and J dropped 4 bases, with 18 bases sitting between them. The V gene's germline CDR1 is MGHRA and CDR2 YSYEKL. The CDR3 has 17 residues. The CDR3 region has the DNA TGCGCCAGCAGCCAACACCGCGCAGGGTCCTCCGGAAACACCATATATTTT. Translated, it gives CASSQHRAGSSGNTIYF.

The chain links TRBV7-2 to TRBJ2-5; possible D gene TRBD2, 6 bases. The CDR3 has 15 residues. Germline V gene lookup returns CDR1 SGHTA and CDR2 FQGNSA. V dropped 5 bases and J dropped 5 bases, with 18 bases sitting between them. CDR3 protein: CASSQRALDGETQYF. CDR3 coding DNA: TGTGCCAGCAGCCAGCGGGCCTTGGATGGGGAGACCCAGTACTTC. The full variable domain, in which reference TRBV7-2 and TRBJ2-5 provide the parts outside the CDR3, is GAGVSQSPSNKVTEKGKDVELRCDPISGHTALYWYRQSLGQGLEFLIYFQGNSAPDKSGLPSDRFSAERTGGSVSTLTIQRTQQEDSAVYLCASSQRALDGETQYFGPGTRLLVL.

Here the CDR3 DNA reads TGTGCCAGCAGTAGACCCTCAGGGGGCACCACTGAAGCTTTCTTT. This gives the protein CASSRPSGGTTEAFF. The chain recombines TRBV28 with TRBJ1-1, with 8 nucleotides matching TRBD1. J gave up 4 bases and V 5 bases, and 9 bases lay outside the gene matches. The CDR3 covers 15 residues. Germline V CDR1 and CDR2: MDHEN, SYDVKM.

The chain is built from TRBV14 and TRBJ2-7; D might be TRBD2 (6 bases). CDR3 length: 15 residues. From germline, CDR1 is SGHDN and CDR2 FVKESK. V lost 1 base to trimming and J lost 4 bases, with 14 bases between them. CDR3 sequence: CASSQGDWDLYEQYF. Written as DNA, the CDR3 is TGTGCCAGCAGCCAAGGGGACTGGGACTTGTACGAGCAGTACTTC.

The chain joins TRBV15 to TRBJ2-3, with 7 nucleotides matching TRBD1. The CDR3 consists of 16 residues. Per germline, CDR1 LNHNV and CDR2 YYDKDF (reference sequence). V was clipped by 1 base and J by 2 bases; unmatched bases: 6. CDR3 amino acids: CATSRGQGTDTDTQYF. Here the CDR3 DNA reads TGTGCCACCAGCAGAGGACAGGGCACCGACACAGATACGCAGTATTTT.

This sequence joins TRBV4-2 and TRBJ2-4, with 10 positions matching TRBD2. CDR3 size: 16 residues. CDR1 is LGHNA, CDR2 YNFKEQ, per germline. J lost 8 bases, V lost 1 base, and 8 bases had no gene match. For the CDR3, the DNA is TGTGCCAGCAGCCAAGTTGCAGCGGGAGGGCCTGACATTCAGTACTTC. It codes for CASSQVAAGGPDIQYF.

This chain joins TRBV2 and TRBJ1-6, with TRBD1 matching over 7 bases. The CDR3 spans 16 residues. The J segment lost 10 bases and the V segment lost 6 bases, leaving 15 bases of the junction unmatched. Per germline, CDR1 SNHLY and CDR2 FYNNEI. CDR3 sequence reads: CASRDHDRQGRSPLHF. CDR3 DNA sequence: TGTGCCAGCAGGGACCATGACCGACAGGGTAGATCACCCCTCCACTTT.

This clone was counted between two and nine times. This sequence joins TRBV23-1 and TRBJ2-1; 8 bases agree with TRBD1. TRBV23-1 is an open reading frame whose function is uncertain. Trimming cost V 10 bases and J 8 bases; bases outside gene matches: 16. The CDR3 is made up of 15 amino acids. The CDR3 DNA is TGCGCCATCGGCAAAGAGGGACAGGTGGTCGATGAGCAGTTCTTC. It codes for CAIGKEGQVVDEQFF.

In its sample, this clone was seen a few times. The J gene is TRBJ2-2, the V gene TRBV5-1, with 10 bases lining up with TRBD1. In germline, CDR1 is SGHRS, CDR2 YFSETQ. The V and J ends lost 3 bases and 5 bases, in that order; junction bases with no gene match: 7. The length of the CDR3 is 16 residues. The CDR3 sequence is CASSSRQGAGTGELFF. CDR3 DNA: TGCGCCAGCAGCTCCCGACAGGGGGCGGGAACCGGGGAGCTGTTTTTT.

This clone was observed a few times. This chain links TRBV11-2 with TRBJ2-7, with D perhaps TRBD2 (5 bases). V dropped 1 base and J dropped 3 bases, with 13 bases sitting between them. Germline assignment: CDR1 SGHAT and CDR2 FQNNGV. The length of the CDR3 is 15 residues. The CDR3 reads CASSLGGSGFYEQYF. In nucleotides, the CDR3 is TGTGCCAGCAGCTTAGGAGGGAGCGGATTCTACGAGCAGTACTTC.

The chain has TRBV6-6 and TRBJ2-2; 12 bases align to TRBD2. Germline V CDR1 and CDR2: MNHNY, SVGAGI (reference sequence). J lost 0 bases, V lost 5 bases, and 10 bases had no gene match. CDR3 size: 19 residues. The CDR3 nucleotides read TGTGCCAGCAGTCCGGGACTAGCGGGTTTCCGGGCGAACACCGGGGAGCTGTTTTTT. It yields the protein CASSPGLAGFRANTGELFF.

V is TRBV2 and J is TRBJ1-6, with 11 bases aligning to TRBD1. Per the germline V gene, CDR1 is SNHLY and CDR2 is FYNNEI. The CDR3 runs to 16 residues. V was clipped by 5 bases and J by 6 bases; unmatched bases: 6. The CDR3 nucleotides are TGTGCCAGCAGTCTCCGGGACAGGGGGTTTAATTCACCCCTCCACTTT. Residues: CASSLRDRGFNSPLHF.

V is TRBV7-3 and J is TRBJ2-1, with unresolved D. CDR1 is SGHTA, CDR2 FQGTGA, per germline. CDR3 length: 13 residues. Trimming took off 0 bases at V and 9 bases at J, with 9 bases between the two ends. The CDR3 region is CASSLTAVGEQFF. The CDR3 DNA reads TGTGCCAGCAGCTTAACTGCGGTGGGTGAGCAGTTCTTC. The variable domain in full, with the rest retrieved from reference TRBV7-3 and TRBJ2-1, is GAGVSQTPSNKVTEKGKYVELRCDPISGHTALYWYRQSLGQGPEFLIYFQGTGAADDSGLPNDRFFAVRPEGSVSTLKIQRTERGDSAVYLCASSLTAVGEQFFGPGTRLTVL.

V usage is TRBV18 and J usage is TRBJ1-2; 7 bases are a match to TRBD1. CDR3 length: 15 amino acids. The V segment lost 0 bases and the J segment 3 bases; nucleotides outside the gene matches: 4. Germline lookup yields CDR1 KGHSH and CDR2 LQKENI. CDR3 amino acids: CASSPPGTDYYGYTF. The DNA of the CDR3 is TGTGCCAGCTCACCACCCGGGACAGACTACTATGGCTACACCTTC. Together with reference TRBV18 and TRBJ1-2, the CDR3 gives the full variable domain: NAGVMQNPRHLVRRRGQEARLRCSPMKGHSHVYWYRQLPEEGLKFMVYLQKENIIDESGMPKERFSAEFPKEGPSILRIQQVVRGDSAAYFCASSPPGTDYYGYTFGSGTRLTVV.